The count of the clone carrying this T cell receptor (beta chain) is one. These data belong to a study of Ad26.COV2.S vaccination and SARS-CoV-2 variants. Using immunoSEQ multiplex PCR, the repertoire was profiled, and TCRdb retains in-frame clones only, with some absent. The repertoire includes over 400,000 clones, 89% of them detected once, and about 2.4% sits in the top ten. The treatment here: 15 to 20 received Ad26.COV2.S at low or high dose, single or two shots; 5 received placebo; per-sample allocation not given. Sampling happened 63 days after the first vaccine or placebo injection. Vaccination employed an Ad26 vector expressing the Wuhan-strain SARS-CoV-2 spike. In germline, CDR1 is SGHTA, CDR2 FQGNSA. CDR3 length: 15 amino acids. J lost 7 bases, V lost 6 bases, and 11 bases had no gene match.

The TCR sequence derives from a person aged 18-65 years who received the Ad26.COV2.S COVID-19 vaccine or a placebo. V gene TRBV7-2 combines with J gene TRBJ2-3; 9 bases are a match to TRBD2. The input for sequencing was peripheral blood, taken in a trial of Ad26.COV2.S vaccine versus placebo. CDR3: CASRFSGSRGNTQYF. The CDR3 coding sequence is TGTGCCAGCAGATTTAGCGGGAGTAGGGGGAATACGCAGTATTTT.